This TCR beta chain is drawn from a study of T-cell reconstitution after alpha-beta-depleted transplantation in children. V lost 4 bases to trimming and J lost 6 bases; unmatched junction nucleotides: 15. The CDR3 runs to 19 residues. The germline V gene has CDR1 SGHVS and CDR2 FQNEAQ. Construction of the TCRbeta library involved unique molecular identifiers. TCRdb ran MiXCR on the PCR reads and lists one entry per CDR3 protein. The sample lists just under 550,000 distinct CDR3 sequences, about 18% occurring once. This sequence was found in a human donor who donated a stem cell graft to a child with acute lymphoblastic leukemia. J is TRBJ2-1 and V is TRBV7-8; 13 positions match TRBD2. The source material was PBMCs from the stem cell graft donor, sampled from the stem cell graft. CDR3 nucleotide sequence: TGTGCCAGCAGCTCCCTGGACCTCGGACTAGCGGGAGTAGGCAATGAGCAGTTCTTC. Its protein product is CASSSLDLGLAGVGNEQFF.